The source of this TCR beta chain is a study of Graves' ophthalmopathy and Graves' hyperthyroidism. Study conclusions and caveats: Blood samples also showed most expanded thyroid clonotypes exceeding 0.001 frequency. It was with 70.59% sensitivity and approximately 72% specificity that the model predicted ophthalmopathy progression.

Having ophthalmopathy, the donors showed moderate-to-severe activity, CAS ≥3 and NOSPECS ≥4, with disease lasting under 3 months. The PBMCs had their origin in roughly 10 ml of fresh peripheral blood. Concerning this clonotype: Its antigen is not known.

Transcripts of RNA were the source for amplifying TCR beta CDR3 regions. First-round RT-PCR relied on HTBI primers, and a second-round multiplex PCR came next. TCRdb reprocessed the multiplex PCR reads with MiXCR, giving one entry per CDR3 protein. The repertoire consists of approximately 210,000 distinct CDR3 sequences, with around 28% occurring once and the leading ten covering about 9.3%. Material for sequencing was peripheral blood. The clonotype comes from a man aged 50-59 years with Graves' ophthalmopathy.

The CDR3 region has the DNA TGTGCCAGCAGCTTACTCACAGCTGTCGGCTACACCTTC. Translating it yields CASSLLTAVGYTF. This sequence joins TRBV7-2 and TRBJ1-2; no definite D call. Germline V gives CDR1 SGHTA, CDR2 FQGNSA. V lost 2 bases to trimming and J lost 8 bases, with 12 bases between them. There are 13 residues in the CDR3.